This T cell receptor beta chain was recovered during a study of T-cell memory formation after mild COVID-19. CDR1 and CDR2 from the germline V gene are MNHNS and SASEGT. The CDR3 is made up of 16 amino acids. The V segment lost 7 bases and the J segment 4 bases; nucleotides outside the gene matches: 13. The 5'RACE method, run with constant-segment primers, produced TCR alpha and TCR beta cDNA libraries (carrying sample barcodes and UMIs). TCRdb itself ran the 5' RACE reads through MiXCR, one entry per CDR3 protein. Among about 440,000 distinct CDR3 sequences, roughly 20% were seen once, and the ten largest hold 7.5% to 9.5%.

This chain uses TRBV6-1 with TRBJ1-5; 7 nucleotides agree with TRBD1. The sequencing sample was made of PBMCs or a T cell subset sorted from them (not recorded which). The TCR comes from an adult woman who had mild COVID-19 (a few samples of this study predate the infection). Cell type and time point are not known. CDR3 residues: CASNLGGGYGNQPQHF. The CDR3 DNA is TGTGCCAGCAATCTAGGGGGCGGGTATGGAAATCAGCCCCAGCATTTT.